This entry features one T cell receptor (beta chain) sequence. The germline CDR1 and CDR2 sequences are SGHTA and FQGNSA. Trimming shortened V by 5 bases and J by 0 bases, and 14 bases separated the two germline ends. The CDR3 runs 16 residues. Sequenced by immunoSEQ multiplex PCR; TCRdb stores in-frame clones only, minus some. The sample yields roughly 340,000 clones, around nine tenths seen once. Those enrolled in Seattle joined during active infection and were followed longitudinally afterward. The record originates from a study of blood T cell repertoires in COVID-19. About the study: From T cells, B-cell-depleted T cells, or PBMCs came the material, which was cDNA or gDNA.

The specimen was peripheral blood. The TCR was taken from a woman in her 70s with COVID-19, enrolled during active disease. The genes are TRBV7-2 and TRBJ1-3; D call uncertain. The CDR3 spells CASSPPSGYSGNTIYF. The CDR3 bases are TGTGCCAGCAGCCCGCCGTCCGGGTACTCTGGAAACACCATATATTTT.